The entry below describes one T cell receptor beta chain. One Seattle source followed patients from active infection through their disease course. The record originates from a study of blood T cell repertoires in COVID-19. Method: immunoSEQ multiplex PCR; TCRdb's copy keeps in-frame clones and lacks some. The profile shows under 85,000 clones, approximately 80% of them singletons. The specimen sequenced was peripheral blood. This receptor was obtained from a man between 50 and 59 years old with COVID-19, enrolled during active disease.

In DNA, the CDR3 is TGTGCCATCAGTGGGGACAGGGGTGAAAAACTGTTTTTT. This encodes CAISGDRGEKLFF. The V gene is TRBV10-3, the J gene TRBJ1-4; 10 bases align to TRBD1. With 4 bases clipped from V and 7 bases from J, the junction kept 0 bases outside the gene matches. The germline V gene has CDR1 ENHRY and CDR2 SYGVKD. CDR3 length: 13 amino acids.